The 9 T cell receptor beta chains below come from one sample, sequenced in a study of CXCR3-negative and CXCR3-positive naive CD8 T cells. The antigens of these receptors remain unknown. Study-wide points: CXCR3-positive naive cells carried more hydrophobic TRB CDR3s than CXCR3-negative naive cells did.

The method, 5' RACE with UMI labels, was used to prepare the TRB cDNA libraries. Reanalyzing the 5' RACE reads, TCRdb keeps one entry per CDR3 protein, without DNA. This sample's table has over 70,000 distinct CDR3 sequences. The sample comprised naive CXCR3+ CD8+ T cells from blood. Regarding subset: CD45RO-CCR7+CD27+CD95- naive CD8+ T cells expressing CXCR3 (TNR3+). These receptors were obtained from a human donor in good health. Some clones in this sample may be carry-over from other donors' samples.

The rearrangement links TRBV5-1 to TRBJ2-2; TCRdb returns TRBD1, unconfirmable since there is no DNA. This CDR3 has 19 amino acids. Germline assignment: CDR1 SGHRS and CDR2 YFSETQ. Here the CDR3 reads CASSPPGTGGSFNTGELFF.

The chain combines TRBV20-1 with TRBJ2-7; TCRdb designates TRBD1, a call that cannot be tested without DNA. CDR3 length: 13 residues. Germline V gene lookup returns CDR1 DFQATT and CDR2 SNEGSKA (reference sequence). CDR3 sequence reads: CSARDRESYEQYF.

The chain carries TRBV7-9 and TRBJ2-5; lacking DNA, the TRBD2 call made by TCRdb goes unchecked. The germline gives CDR1 SEHNR, CDR2 FQNEAQ (reference sequence). This CDR3 has 16 residues. The CDR3 reads CASSSKWTSVMETQYF. The variable domain in full, with the rest retrieved from reference TRBV7-9 and TRBJ2-5, is DTGVSQNPRHKITKRGQNVTFRCDPISEHNRLYWYRQTLGQGPEFLTYFQNEAQLEKSRLLSDRFSAERPKGSFSTLEIQRTEQGDSAMYLCASSSKWTSVMETQYFGPGTRLLVL.

V and J are TRBV20-1 and TRBJ2-7; TCRdb picks TRBD2, but there is no DNA to check that call. The CDR3 is made up of 13 amino acids. Germline V gene data show CDR1 as DFQATT and CDR2 as SNEGSKA (reference sequence). The CDR3 sequence: CSARGPGSWEQYF.

The chain is built from TRBV20-1 and TRBJ2-2; absent DNA, TCRdb's TRBD1 call cannot be checked. This CDR3 contains 15 residues. The germline CDR1 and CDR2 sequences are DFQATT and SNEGSKA (reference sequence). CDR3: CSARSLSRDTGELFF.

The CDR3 protein is CASSQDGRAGYGYTF. The chain carries TRBV4-1 and TRBJ1-2. The V gene's germline CDR1 is MGHRA and CDR2 YSYEKL. The CDR3 has 15 residues.

CDR3 sequence reads: CSVDGGQDQETQYF. V is TRBV29-1 and J is TRBJ2-5. This CDR3 comprises 14 residues. Germline V CDR1 and CDR2: SQVTM, ANQGSEA.

CDR3 amino acids: CASSLGPTYEQYF. V usage is TRBV28 and J usage is TRBJ2-7; TCRdb indicates TRBD1, and absent DNA this call remains unverified. This CDR3 spans 13 amino acids. CDR1 is MDHEN and CDR2 is SYDVKM in the germline V gene.

The genes are TRBV28 and TRBJ2-3; the TCRdb call, TRBD2, lacks DNA for checking. This CDR3 is built from 16 residues. CDR1 and CDR2 (germline): MDHEN, SYDVKM. CDR3 in amino acids: CASSFDGGGELDTQYF.